Shown below are 23 T cell receptor beta chains from a single sample sequenced in a study of shared clonotypes between healthy human individuals. Naivety among CD8 cells was defined by CD45RO negativity and positive CCR7 selection, thereby excluding terminally differentiated effector memory CD45RA+ cells. TCRdb's table, derived via immunoSEQ multiplex PCR, lists solely in-frame clones and lacks some. The sample yields around 2,000,000 clones, roughly 94% seen once. The specimen sequenced was naive CD8+ T cells sorted from blood. These receptors came from a man between 18 and 35 years old in good health.

V usage is TRBV6-5 and J usage is TRBJ1-2; D might be TRBD1 (6 bases). Looked up from germline, CDR1 is MNHEY and CDR2 is SVGAGI. The CDR3 extends over 13 amino acids. V was pared by 5 bases and J by 4 bases, with 11 bases between. CDR3 sequence: CASSTDRTYGYTF. The CDR3 nucleotides are TGTGCCAGCAGTACAGACAGGACCTATGGCTACACCTTC.

The chain is built from TRBV27 and TRBJ1-2; 12 nucleotides line up with TRBD1. V trimming: 5 bases; J trimming: 6 bases; junction bases outside the gene matches: 10. In germline, CDR1 is MNHEY, CDR2 SMNVEV (reference sequence). The CDR3 contains 16 residues. CDR3 sequence reads: CASSLGTGGPLDGYTF. CDR3 DNA sequence: TGTGCCAGCAGTCTAGGGACAGGGGGCCCGTTGGATGGCTACACCTTC.

The rearrangement joins TRBV5-1 to TRBJ2-3; D is unresolved. Per the germline V gene, CDR1 is SGHRS and CDR2 is YFSETQ. Trimming stripped 2 bases from V and 6 bases from J, with 16 bases between. This CDR3 is built from 15 residues. The CDR3 DNA is TGCGCCAGCAGCTTCCTAGGACCCCCCACCGATACGCAGTATTTT. It codes for CASSFLGPPTDTQYF.

This clone was picked up one time. This chain's CDR3 is CAWSPMTGELFF. CDR3 nucleotides: TGTGCCTGGAGTCCTATGACCGGGGAGCTGTTTTTT. V is TRBV30 and J is TRBJ2-2; D ambiguous. The CDR3 has 12 amino acids. The V gene lost 2 bases and the J gene lost 5 bases, with 6 bases spanning the gap. CDR1 and CDR2 (germline): GTSNPN, SVGIG (reference sequence).

This chain uses TRBV7-2 with TRBJ2-2; the D gene is possibly TRBD2 (5 bases). This CDR3 is built from 17 residues. Germline lookup yields CDR1 SGHTA and CDR2 FQGNSA. The V end lost 5 bases, the J end lost 8 bases, and 24 bases lay between the germline ends. In DNA form, the CDR3 reads TGTGCCAGCAGCCAGACGCCTAAGCTAGTGCGGGTTGGGGAGCTGTTTTTT. This encodes CASSQTPKLVRVGELFF. The complete variable domain, with remaining parts taken from reference TRBV7-2 and TRBJ2-2, reads GAGVSQSPSNKVTEKGKDVELRCDPISGHTALYWYRQSLGQGLEFLIYFQGNSAPDKSGLPSDRFSAERTGGSVSTLTIQRTQQEDSAVYLCASSQTPKLVRVGELFFGEGSRLTVL.

This chain joins TRBV28 and TRBJ2-7; tentatively, D is TRBD1 (6 bases). Germline V gene lookup returns CDR1 MDHEN and CDR2 SYDVKM. The V end was cut by 7 bases, the J end by 2 bases, with 15 bases between. This CDR3 is built from 14 residues. CDR3 sequence: CASKEDSLTYEQYF. The CDR3 region has the DNA TGTGCCAGCAAGGAGGACAGTCTTACCTACGAGCAGTACTTC.

About this clone itself: The junction and the germline gene differ at one end; a read error may be behind it. The chain is built from TRBV7-7 and TRBJ2-5, with 8 positions matching TRBD1. CDR3 length equals 15 residues. The germline CDR1 and CDR2 sequences are SSHAT and FNYEAQ (reference sequence). The CDR3 DNA reads TGTGCTAGCAGCTTGGAGGACAGGGCCCAAGAGACCCAGTACTTC. This codes for CASSLEDRAQETQYF.

This chain connects TRBV2 to TRBJ2-7; TRBD2 is a possible D gene (7 bases). Germline CDR1 is SNHLY and CDR2 is FYNNEI. Trimming pared 6 bases from V and 2 bases from J, leaving 14 bases between. CDR3 size: 14 residues. The CDR3 nucleotides are TGTGCCAGCAGGTATGGGGAGGGGGCCTACGAGCAGTACTTC. Translating gives CASRYGEGAYEQYF.

The CDR3 DNA reads TGTGCCTGGAGCGCCGGGGCCCCCCATGAGCAGTTCTTC. Translating it yields CAWSAGAPHEQFF. The V call is TRBV30, the J call TRBJ2-1; either TRBD1 or TRBD2 may supply D (5 bases each). Looked up from germline, CDR1 is GTSNPN and CDR2 is SVGIG (reference sequence). V lost 3 bases and J 8 bases, leaving 14 bases between the germline ends. The CDR3 loop spans 13 amino acids. Variable domain in full (rest from reference TRBV30 and TRBJ2-1): SQTIHQWPATLVQPVGSPLSLECTVEGTSNPNLYWYRQAAGRGLQLLFYSVGIGQISSEVPQNLSASRPQDRQFILSSKKLLLSDSGFYLCAWSAGAPHEQFFGPGTRLTVL.

This clone came up once. The chain has TRBV5-6 and TRBJ1-5; D may be TRBD1 (6 bases). Between the trimmed V and J ends, which lost 0 bases and 5 bases, there was a span of 9 bases. The CDR3 length is 14 residues. Germline loops: CDR1 SGHDT, CDR2 YYEEEE. CDR3 sequence (DNA): TGTGCCAGCAGCTTGGCAGGGGACCATCAGCCCCAGCATTTT. Translation: CASSLAGDHQPQHF.

J is TRBJ1-5 and V is TRBV9; the D gene is possibly TRBD1 (5 bases). The germline CDR1 and CDR2 sequences are SGDLS and YYNGEE. V shed 3 bases and J shed 5 bases, with 12 bases lying between them. The CDR3 covers 14 residues. The CDR3 nucleotides are TGTGCCAGCAGCGAGTGGGGGGGTCATCAGCCCCAGCATTTT. Encoded protein: CASSEWGGHQPQHF.

This clone came up a few times. The V call is TRBV7-9, the J call TRBJ1-1; D may be TRBD1 (6 bases). The CDR3 is 12 amino acids. Germline V gene sequence: CDR1 SEHNR, CDR2 FQNEAQ (reference sequence). V lost 4 bases to trimming and J lost 6 bases, with 9 bases between them. CDR3 loop: CASSSQGPEAFF. CDR3 DNA: TGTGCCAGCAGCTCCCAGGGGCCTGAAGCTTTCTTT.

This chain connects TRBV7-8 to TRBJ2-7; tentatively, D is TRBD2 (5 bases). The CDR3 is 15 amino acids. Per the germline V gene, CDR1 is SGHVS and CDR2 is FQNEAQ. Trimming pared 1 base from V and 3 bases from J, leaving 13 bases between. CDR3 nucleotide sequence: TGTGCCAGCAGCTTAGTCGGAGGATCGGACTACGAGCAGTACTTC. Translated, it gives CASSLVGGSDYEQYF.

As for this clone: Other DNA sequences of this sample code for an identical CDR3. This chain uses TRBV2 with TRBJ2-7; 8 positions match TRBD2. This CDR3 is 14 amino acids long. Unmatched junction bases numbered 4, after V lost 4 bases and J lost 2 bases. The germline V gene has CDR1 SNHLY and CDR2 FYNNEI. The CDR3 sequence: CASSVAGPTYEQYF. The DNA of the CDR3 is TGTGCCAGCAGTGTAGCGGGACCAACCTACGAGCAGTACTTC. The full variable domain, in which reference TRBV2 and TRBJ2-7 provide the parts outside the CDR3, is EPEVTQTPSHQVTQMGQEVILRCVPISNHLYFYWYRQILGQKVEFLVSFYNNEISEKSEIFDDQFSVERPDGSNFTLKIRSTKLEDSAMYFCASSVAGPTYEQYFGPGTRLTVT.

This clone was seen only once. The gene calls are TRBV5-6 and TRBJ2-7, with 9 positions matching TRBD1. The CDR3 totals 14 residues. Germline CDR1 and CDR2: SGHDT and YYEEEE. V was clipped by 5 bases and J by 2 bases; unmatched bases: 5. The DNA of the CDR3 is TGTGCCAGCAGTCCCGGGACAGGGCCCTACGAGCAGTACTTC. This gives the protein CASSPGTGPYEQYF.

This clone was detected only a few times. The rearrangement links TRBV7-9 to TRBJ2-4; D possibly corresponds to TRBD2 (5 bases). Trimming removed 5 bases from V and 0 bases from J, with 14 bases in between. There are 16 residues in the CDR3. Per the germline V gene, CDR1 is SEHNR and CDR2 is FQNEAQ (reference sequence). In DNA, the CDR3 is TGTGCCAGCAGCCCCACAGAGGGTCTAGCCAAAAACATTCAGTACTTC. Translated: CASSPTEGLAKNIQYF.

The rearrangement links TRBV6-5 to TRBJ2-2; 8 bases map to TRBD2. This CDR3 has 16 residues. CDR1 and CDR2 from the germline V gene are MNHEY and SVGAGI. The junction had 9 bases not matched to a gene; V was cut back by 2 bases and J by 7 bases. The CDR3 spells CASSYGASREGGELFF. CDR3 nucleotides: TGTGCCAGCAGTTACGGGGCTAGCCGGGAGGGCGGGGAGCTGTTTTTT.

The chain is built from TRBV5-8 and TRBJ1-5; a possible D gene is TRBD1 (5 bases). The germline V gene has CDR1 SGHTS and CDR2 YDEGEE. The CDR3 loop spans 15 amino acids. Trimming pared 5 bases from V and 4 bases from J, leaving 16 bases between. The chain's CDR3 is CASRPNLGGNQPQHF. The DNA of the CDR3 is TGTGCCAGCAGACCTAACCTGGGGGGAAATCAGCCCCAGCATTTT.

The V and J genes are TRBV19 and TRBJ1-2, with D hard to call. Deletions cut 6 bases from V and 0 bases from J, with 8 bases between. CDR3 length: 13 residues. The germline V gene encodes CDR1 LNHDA and CDR2 SQIVND (reference sequence). DNA for the CDR3: TGTGCCAGTAGGGGCCAAACTAACTATGGCTACACCTTC. This codes for CASRGQTNYGYTF. The whole variable domain, remainder taken from reference TRBV19 and TRBJ1-2, is DGGITQSPKYLFRKEGQNVTLSCEQNLNHDAMYWYRQDPGQGLRLIYYSQIVNDFQKGDIAEGYSVSREKKESFPLTVTSAQKNPTAFYLCASRGQTNYGYTFGSGTRLTVV.

As for this clone: This same CDR3 is encoded by further DNA sequences in the sample. This chain connects TRBV4-1 to TRBJ2-7, with 11 bases that match TRBD2. Germline V gene lookup returns CDR1 MGHRA and CDR2 YSYEKL. This CDR3 spans 15 amino acids. V dropped 4 bases and J dropped 4; count of bases not matched to a gene: 6. For the CDR3, the DNA is TGCGCCAGCAGCCCTGGGACTAGCGGACCGTACGAGCAGTACTTC. It translates to CASSPGTSGPYEQYF.

The rearrangement links TRBV10-3 to TRBJ2-2; 10 nucleotides agree with TRBD2. With 7 bases clipped from V and 0 bases from J, the junction kept 5 bases outside the gene matches. Germline lookup yields CDR1 ENHRY and CDR2 SYGVKD. The CDR3 has 16 residues. The CDR3 sequence: CAITPSGGTNTGELFF. The CDR3 DNA follows: TGTGCCATCACCCCTAGCGGGGGAACGAACACCGGGGAGCTGTTTTTT.

V gene TRBV5-4 combines with J gene TRBJ1-3; D might be TRBD1 (5 bases). V was pared by 0 bases and J by 7 bases, with 8 bases between. The CDR3 is made up of 13 amino acids. CDR1 is SGHNT, CDR2 YYREEE, per germline (reference sequence). The CDR3 protein is CASSLGEGNTIYF. CDR3 nucleotides: TGTGCCAGCAGCTTGGGGGAGGGGAACACCATATATTTT.

In its sample, this clone was seen once. The rearrangement joins TRBV27 to TRBJ1-1; possible D gene TRBD1, 5 bases. Germline V lookup: CDR1 MNHEY, CDR2 SMNVEV (reference sequence). With 4 bases removed from V and 7 bases from J, the gap between germline ends came to 22 bases. This CDR3 contains 16 residues. The CDR3 bases are TGTGCCAGCAGTTCGGGCCGGCTGGGGGTGAGGGTTGAAGCTTTCTTT. It encodes CASSSGRLGVRVEAFF.